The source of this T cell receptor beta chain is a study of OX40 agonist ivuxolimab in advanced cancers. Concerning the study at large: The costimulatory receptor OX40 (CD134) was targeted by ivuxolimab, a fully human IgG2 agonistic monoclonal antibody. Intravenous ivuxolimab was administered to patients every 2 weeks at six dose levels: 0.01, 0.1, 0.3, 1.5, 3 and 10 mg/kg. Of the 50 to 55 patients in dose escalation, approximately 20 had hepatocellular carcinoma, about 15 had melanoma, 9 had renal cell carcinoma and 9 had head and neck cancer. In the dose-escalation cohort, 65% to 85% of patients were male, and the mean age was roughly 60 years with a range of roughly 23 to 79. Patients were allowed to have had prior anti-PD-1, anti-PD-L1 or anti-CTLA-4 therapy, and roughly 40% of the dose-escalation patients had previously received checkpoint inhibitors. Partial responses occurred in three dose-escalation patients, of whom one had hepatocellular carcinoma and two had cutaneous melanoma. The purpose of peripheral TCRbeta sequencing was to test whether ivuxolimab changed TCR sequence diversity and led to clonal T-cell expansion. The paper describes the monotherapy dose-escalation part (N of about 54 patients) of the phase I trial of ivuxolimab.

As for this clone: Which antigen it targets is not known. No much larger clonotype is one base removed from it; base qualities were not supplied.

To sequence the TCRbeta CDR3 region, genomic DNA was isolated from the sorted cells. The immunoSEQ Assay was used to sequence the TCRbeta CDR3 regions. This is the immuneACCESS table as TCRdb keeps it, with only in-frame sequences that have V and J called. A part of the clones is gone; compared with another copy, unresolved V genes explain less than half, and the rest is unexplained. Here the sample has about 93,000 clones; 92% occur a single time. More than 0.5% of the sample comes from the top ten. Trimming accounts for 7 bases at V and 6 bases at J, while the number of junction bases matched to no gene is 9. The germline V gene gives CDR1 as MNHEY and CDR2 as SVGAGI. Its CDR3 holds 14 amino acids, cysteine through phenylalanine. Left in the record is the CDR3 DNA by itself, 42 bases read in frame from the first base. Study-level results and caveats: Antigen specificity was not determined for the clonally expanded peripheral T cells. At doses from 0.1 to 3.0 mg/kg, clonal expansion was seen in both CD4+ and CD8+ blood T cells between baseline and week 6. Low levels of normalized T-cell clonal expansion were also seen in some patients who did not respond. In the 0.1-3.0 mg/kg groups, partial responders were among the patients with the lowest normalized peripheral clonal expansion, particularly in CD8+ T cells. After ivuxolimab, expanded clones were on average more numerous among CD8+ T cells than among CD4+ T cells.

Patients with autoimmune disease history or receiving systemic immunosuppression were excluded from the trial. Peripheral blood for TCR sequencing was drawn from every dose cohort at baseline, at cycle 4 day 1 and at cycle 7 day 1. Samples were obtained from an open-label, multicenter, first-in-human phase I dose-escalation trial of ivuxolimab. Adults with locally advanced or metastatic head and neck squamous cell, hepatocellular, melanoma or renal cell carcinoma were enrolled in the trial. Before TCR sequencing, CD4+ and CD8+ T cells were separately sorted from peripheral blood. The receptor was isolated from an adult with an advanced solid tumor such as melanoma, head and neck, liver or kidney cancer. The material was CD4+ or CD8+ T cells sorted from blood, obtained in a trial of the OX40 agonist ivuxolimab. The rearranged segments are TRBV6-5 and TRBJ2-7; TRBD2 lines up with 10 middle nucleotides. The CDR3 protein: CASKPSGGAIEQYF. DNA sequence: TGTGCCAGCAAGCCCAGCGGGGGGGCAATCGAGCAGTACTTC.